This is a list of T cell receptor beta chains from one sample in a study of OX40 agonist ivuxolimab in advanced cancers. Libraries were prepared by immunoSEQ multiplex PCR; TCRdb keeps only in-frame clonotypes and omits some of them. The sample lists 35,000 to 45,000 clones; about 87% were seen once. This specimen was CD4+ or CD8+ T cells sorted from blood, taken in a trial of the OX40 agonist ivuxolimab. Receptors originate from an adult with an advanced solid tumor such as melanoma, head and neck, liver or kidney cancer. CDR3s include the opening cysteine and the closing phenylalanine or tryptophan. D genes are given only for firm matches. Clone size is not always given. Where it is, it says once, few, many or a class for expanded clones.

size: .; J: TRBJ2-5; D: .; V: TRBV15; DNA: TGTGCCACCAGCAGAGGGGTCGGGGGCCCTCAAGAGACCCAGTACTTC; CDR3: CATSRGVGGPQETQYF
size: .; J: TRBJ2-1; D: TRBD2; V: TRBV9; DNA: TGTGCCAGCAGCACTAGCGGGGGGATATACAATGAGCAGTTCTTC; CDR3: CASSTSGGIYNEQFF
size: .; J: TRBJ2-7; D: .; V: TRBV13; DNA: TGTGCCAGCAGCCAGGACTACGAGCAGTACTTC; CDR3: CASSQDYEQYF
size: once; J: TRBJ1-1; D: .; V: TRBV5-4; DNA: TGTGCCAGCAGCGTACAGGGAACCCGGAAGGCTTTCTTT; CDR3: CASSVQGTRKAFF
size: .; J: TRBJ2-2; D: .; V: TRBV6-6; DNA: TGTGCCAGCAGTTACCGGGGCGCGAACACCGGGGAGCTGTTTTTT; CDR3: CASSYRGANTGELFF
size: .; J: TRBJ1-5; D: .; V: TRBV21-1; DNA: TGTGCCAGCAGCCGACAGGGGATGGGCAATCAGCCCCAGCATTTT; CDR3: CASSRQGMGNQPQHF
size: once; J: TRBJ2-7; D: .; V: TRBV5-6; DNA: TGTGCCAGCAGCGGGATCCGGGACAACTCCTACGAGCAGTACTTC; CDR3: CASSGIRDNSYEQYF
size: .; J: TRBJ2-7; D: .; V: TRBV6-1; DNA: TGTGCCAGCACTTTGGGGGGCGAGTCCTACGAGCAGTACTTC; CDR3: CASTLGGESYEQYF
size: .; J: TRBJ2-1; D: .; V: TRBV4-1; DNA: TGCGCCAGCAGCTCTTATTCGGGACTGAACAATGAGCAGTTCTTC; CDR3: CASSSYSGLNNEQFF
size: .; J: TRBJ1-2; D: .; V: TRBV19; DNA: TGTGCCAGTAAATCGAATTTCGGACTCTCAAGGAATGGCTACACCTTC; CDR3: CASKSNFGLSRNGYTF
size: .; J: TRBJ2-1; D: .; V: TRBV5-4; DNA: TGTGCCAGCAGCTTCTCCTACAATGAGCAGTTCTTC; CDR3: CASSFSYNEQFF
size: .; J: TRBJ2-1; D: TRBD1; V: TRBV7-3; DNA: TGTGCCAGCAGCCCCGGGACAGGGATGAAGTTCTTC; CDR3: CASSPGTGMKFF
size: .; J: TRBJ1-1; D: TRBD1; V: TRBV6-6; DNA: TGTGCCAGCAGTTATCAGGGGGATGAAGCTTTCTTT; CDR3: CASSYQGDEAFF
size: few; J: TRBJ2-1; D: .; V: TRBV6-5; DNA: TGTGCCAGCAGTTTGGGTTTCGTAGGGTCCTACAATGAGCAGTTCTTC; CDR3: CASSLGFVGSYNEQFF
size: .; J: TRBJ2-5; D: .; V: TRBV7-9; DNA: TGTGCCAGCAGCTTAGTTTCCCAAGAGACCCAGTACTTC; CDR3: CASSLVSQETQYF
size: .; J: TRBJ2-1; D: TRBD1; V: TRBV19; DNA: TGTGCCAGTAGTATTACAGGGGCACCTGAGCAGTTCTTC; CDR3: CASSITGAPEQFF
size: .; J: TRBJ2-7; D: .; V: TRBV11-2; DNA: TGTGCCAGCAGCTTGTTAAGCGCGGGCGAGCAGTACTTC; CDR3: CASSLLSAGEQYF
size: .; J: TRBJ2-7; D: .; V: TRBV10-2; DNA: TGCGCCAGCACCCCCCGTTTCGAGCAGTACTTC; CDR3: CASTPRFEQYF
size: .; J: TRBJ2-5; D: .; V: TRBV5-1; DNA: TGCGCCAGCAGCTCCTCCAACAGGGAGGGCGAGACCCAGTACTTC; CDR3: CASSSSNREGETQYF
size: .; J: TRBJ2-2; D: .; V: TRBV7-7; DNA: TGTGCCACGAGCCGGGCCACCGGGGAGCTGTTTTTT; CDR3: CATSRATGELFF
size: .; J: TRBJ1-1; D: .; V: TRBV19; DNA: TGTGCCAGTAGTCCCTGGATGAACACTGAAGCTTTCTTT; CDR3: CASSPWMNTEAFF
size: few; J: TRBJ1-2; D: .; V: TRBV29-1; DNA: TGCAGCGTTGAAGATCTTGGTGGGGGCTACACCTTC; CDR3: CSVEDLGGGYTF
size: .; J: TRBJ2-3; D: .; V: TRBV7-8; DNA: TGTGCCAGCAGCTTAGGGGGTACGCAGTATTTT; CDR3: CASSLGGTQYF
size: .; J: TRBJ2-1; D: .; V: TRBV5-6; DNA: TGTGCCAGCAGCTCTTGGCAGCGTTTCCACAATGAGCAGTTCTTC; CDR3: CASSSWQRFHNEQFF
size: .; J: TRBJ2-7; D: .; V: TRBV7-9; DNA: TGTGCCAGCAGCTTAGGAGGGGCCGAAGTAGAGCAGTACTTC; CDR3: CASSLGGAEVEQYF